This TCR beta chain derives from a study of T cells in Graves' hyperthyroidism and ophthalmopathy. Background on the study: Peripheral blood draws took place at initial diagnosis, ahead of any treatment.

This clonotype was seen a few times. Its target is unknown. General study results and limits: Expanded thyroid clonotypes (above 0.001) were mostly also found in blood.

Calling Graves' hyperthyroidism stable meant ophthalmopathy did not progress within 18 months. Out of roughly 9.1 ml of fresh peripheral blood came the PBMCs. Germline V CDR1 and CDR2: SNHLY, FYNNEI. Trimming removed 1 base at V and 1 base at J, with 17 bases between. The CDR3 extends over 18 amino acids. TCR beta CDR3 region amplification was performed from RNA transcripts. Researchers ran a first-round RT-PCR on the TCR CDR3 using the HTBI primer set. MiXCR, run by TCRdb on the multiplex PCR reads, gives a single entry per CDR3 protein. The table includes about 840,000 distinct CDR3 sequences, 38% detected once.

The chain uses TRBV2 and TRBJ1-5, with a possible D match to TRBD1 (5 bases). Sequencing used blood. The TCR sequence derives from a man between 18 and 35 years old with Graves' hyperthyroidism. The CDR3 coding sequence is TGTGCCAGCAGTGAAGAAGTCGAGGGGAAGGCGAGCAATCAGCCCCAGCATTTT. Translated: CASSEEVEGKASNQPQHF.